These 30 T cell receptor beta chains share one sample of origin, sequenced in a study of Tregs in tolerant kidney transplant recipients. Assay: immunoSEQ multiplex PCR; the TCRdb copy retains only in-frame clones and omits some. This table has about 20,000 clones, just over 65% appearing once. Antigens for these TCRs are unknown. Sequences were obtained from Tregs from blood cultured with allogeneic cells. These receptors came from a human donor in good health.

By its share, this clone is medium-sized (0.01 to 0.1%). The chain carries TRBV7-9 and TRBJ1-2; no reliable D call. Trimming took off 1 base at V and 4 bases at J, with 13 bases between the two ends. The CDR3 length is 15 residues. From germline, CDR1 is SEHNR and CDR2 FQNEAQ (reference sequence). In DNA, the CDR3 is TGTGCCAGCAGCTTAGAGGTCCTGCTTGGCTATGGCTACACCTTC. The encoded protein is CASSLEVLLGYGYTF. Full variable domain (remainder filled in from reference TRBV7-9 and TRBJ1-2): DTGVSQNPRHKITKRGQNVTFRCDPISEHNRLYWYRQTLGQGPEFLTYFQNEAQLEKSRLLSDRFSAERPKGSFSTLEIQRTEQGDSAMYLCASSLEVLLGYGYTFGSGTRLTVV.

The J gene is TRBJ1-6, the V gene TRBV18; the match to TRBD1 covers 8 bases. This CDR3 has 15 amino acids. Germline lookup yields CDR1 KGHSH and CDR2 LQKENI. The V gene end was trimmed by 4 bases and the J gene end by 5 bases; junction bases not matched to a gene: 4. The CDR3 DNA reads as TGTGCCAGCTCACTCCACAGGGGGGATAATTCACCCCTCCACTTT. This encodes CASSLHRGDNSPLHF. Supplemented by reference TRBV18 and TRBJ1-6, the full variable domain reads NAGVMQNPRHLVRRRGQEARLRCSPMKGHSHVYWYRQLPEEGLKFMVYLQKENIIDESGMPKERFSAEFPKEGPSILRIQQVVRGDSAAYFCASSLHRGDNSPLHFGNGTRLTVT.

This sequence joins TRBV10-3 and TRBJ1-6; D is possibly TRBD1 (6 bases). Germline-derived CDR1 and CDR2 are ENHRY and SYGVKD. The CDR3 length is 17 residues. V lost 5 bases and J lost 6, with 20 bases in between. CDR3 nucleotides: TGTGCCATCAGTTCAACAGGGACCGTTAGGTCTAATTCACCCCTCCACTTT. This translates into CAISSTGTVRSNSPLHF.

The sample holds a few counts of this clone. V gene TRBV19 combines with J gene TRBJ1-2; 10 nucleotides line up with TRBD1. This CDR3 has 14 amino acids. CDR1 LNHDA and CDR2 SQIVND come from the germline V gene (reference sequence). V trimming: 6 bases; J trimming: 2 bases; junction bases outside the gene matches: 3. The CDR3 spells CASRRDRGNYGYTF. For the CDR3, the DNA is TGTGCCAGTAGACGGGACAGGGGAAACTATGGCTACACCTTC.

V gene TRBV5-1 combines with J gene TRBJ2-7; a weak D match, TRBD2 (6 bases). V was cut by 4 bases and J by 3 bases, with 14 bases left in between. The CDR3 loop spans 14 amino acids. The germline V gene encodes CDR1 SGHRS and CDR2 YFSETQ. The CDR3 nucleotides are TGCGCCAGCAGCGTGCTTCGGGGAGGCTACGAGCAGTACTTC. It translates to CASSVLRGGYEQYF.

This chain uses TRBV20-1 with TRBJ1-1; D unclear. The CDR3 has 11 amino acids. Germline V CDR1 and CDR2: DFQATT, SNEGSKA (reference sequence). The V end was cut by 3 bases, the J end by 5 bases, with 7 bases between. The CDR3 nucleotides are TGCAGTGCTAGGAGGGTAACTGAAGCTTTCTTT. This codes for CSARRVTEAFF.

CDR3 nucleotides: TGTGCCAGTAGTACGACTAGTGGCGGGAGTCCAGATACGCAGTATTTT. Amino acids: CASSTTSGGSPDTQYF. This chain links TRBV19 with TRBJ2-3, with 7 nucleotides matching TRBD2. The CDR3 spans 16 residues. After removal of 4 bases from V and 4 bases from J, the junction contained 11 bases not matched to a gene. In germline, CDR1 is LNHDA, CDR2 SQIVND (reference sequence).

This clone was observed a handful of times. V usage is TRBV11-2 and J usage is TRBJ1-1; D unresolved. V lost 0 bases and J 2 bases, leaving 13 bases between the germline ends. The CDR3 runs 16 residues. CDR1 SGHAT and CDR2 FQNNGV come from the germline V gene. Here the CDR3 reads CASSLDWRAANTEAFF. CDR3 nucleotide sequence: TGTGCCAGCAGCTTAGATTGGCGGGCGGCAAACACTGAAGCTTTCTTT.

The rearrangement uses TRBV7-2 and TRBJ2-7; 9 bases are a match to TRBD2. V shed 5 bases, J shed 12 bases, and the junction held 14 bases outside the gene matches. The CDR3 sequence is 14 residues long. CDR1 SGHTA and CDR2 FQGNSA come from the germline V gene. CDR3 nucleotides: TGTGCCAGCAGCCAAGATTTGAGCGGGAGGATCCGGTACTTC. It encodes CASSQDLSGRIRYF.

The CDR3 DNA is TGCGCCAGCAGCTTGGCGGGCGGGAGCTCCTACAATGAGCAGTTCTTC. Protein sequence: CASSLAGGSSYNEQFF. The rearrangement links TRBV5-1 to TRBJ2-1; 7 bases are a match to TRBD2. This CDR3 contains 16 residues. The trim removed 0 bases at V and 0 bases at J, leaving 3 bases unmatched. Germline V gene sequence: CDR1 SGHRS, CDR2 YFSETQ.

This clone occurred once. This chain joins TRBV7-8 and TRBJ1-1; D not certain. CDR1 is SGHVS, CDR2 FQNEAQ, per germline. Trimming took 5 bases from V and 5 from J, leaving 18 bases between them. This CDR3 contains 15 residues. The CDR3 region has the DNA TGTGCCAGCAGCCCCACTAATTTTTTTGTGACTGAAGCTTTCTTT. Translated: CASSPTNFFVTEAFF.

Concerning this clone itself: One junction end does not reproduce the germline sequence, and a read error may be involved. V gene TRBV7-9 combines with J gene TRBJ2-6; TRBD1 is a possible D gene (7 bases). This CDR3 is built from 18 residues. In germline, CDR1 is SEHNR, CDR2 FQNEAQ (reference sequence). Written as DNA, the CDR3 is TGTGCCAGCAGCTTAGCGGCAGGGGGGAGCTCTGGGGCCACCGTCCTGACTTTC. This sequence encodes CASSLAAGGSSGATVLTF.

The rearrangement joins TRBV25-1 to TRBJ1-1; D call uncertain. The germline CDR1 and CDR2 sequences are MGHDK and SYGVNS. The CDR3 totals 13 residues. Trimming removed 8 bases from V and 0 bases from J, with 10 bases in between. The CDR3 DNA follows: TGTGCCAGCGGGGTAGGGATGAACACTGAAGCTTTCTTT. This translates into CASGVGMNTEAFF. The full variable domain, its missing parts supplied by reference TRBV25-1 and TRBJ1-1, is EADIYQTPRYLVIGTGKKITLECSQTMGHDKMYWYQQDPGMELHLIHYSYGVNSTEKGDLSSESTVSRIRTEHFPLTLESARPSHTSQYLCASGVGMNTEAFFGQGTRLTVV.

This clone was recorded a few times. The chain combines TRBV5-1 with TRBJ2-1; D gene ambiguous. Trimming stripped 6 bases from V and 0 bases from J, with 16 bases between. The CDR3 runs 16 residues. Germline CDR1 is SGHRS and CDR2 is YFSETQ. The CDR3 spells CASTGQTASSYNEQFF. The CDR3 bases are TGCGCCAGCACCGGCCAGACCGCTAGCTCCTACAATGAGCAGTTCTTC.

By share, this clone counts as medium-sized. CDR3 loop: CASRAGYSYNSPLHF. In nucleotides, the CDR3 is TGTGCCAGTAGGGCAGGTTACTCCTATAATTCACCCCTCCACTTT. The chain links TRBV19 to TRBJ1-6; D ambiguous. Germline assignment: CDR1 LNHDA and CDR2 SQIVND (reference sequence). Trimming took off 6 bases at V and 0 bases at J, with 9 bases between the two ends. CDR3 length: 15 amino acids.

This clone showed up just a few times. The CDR3 here is CASSEALTGGGGETQYF. The CDR3 DNA sequence: TGTGCCAGCAGTGAAGCGCTTACGGGGGGCGGAGGAGAGACCCAGTACTTC. The rearrangement uses TRBV2 and TRBJ2-5; D perhaps matches TRBD2 (7 bases). From germline, CDR1 is SNHLY and CDR2 FYNNEI. The V gene lost 0 bases and the J gene lost 4 bases, with 18 bases spanning the gap. This CDR3 has 17 residues.

In its sample, this clone was seen a few times. The chain joins TRBV23-1 to TRBJ2-7; D is unresolved. TRBV23-1 is noted as an ORF with a role that remains uncertain. The CDR3 loop spans 13 amino acids. Trimming removed 3 bases from V and 3 bases from J, with 9 bases in between. CDR3 region: CASSHDTYYEQYF. In DNA, the CDR3 is TGCGCCAGCAGTCACGACACTTACTACGAGCAGTACTTC.

This clone is medium-sized. The chain joins TRBV30 to TRBJ2-7; D gene uncertain. Germline V gene data show CDR1 as GTSNPN and CDR2 as SVGIG (reference sequence). The CDR3 totals 11 residues. The V gene lost 1 base and the J gene lost 6 bases, with 7 bases spanning the gap. CDR3 region: CAWSAVFEQYF. CDR3 nucleotide sequence: TGTGCCTGGAGTGCAGTCTTCGAGCAGTACTTC.

Concerning this clone: The sample holds other DNA sequences that translate to the same CDR3. V and J are TRBV5-1 and TRBJ1-4; 8 positions match TRBD1. V lost 2 bases to trimming and J lost 7 bases; unmatched junction nucleotides: 4. Germline V gene data show CDR1 as SGHRS and CDR2 as YFSETQ. CDR3 length: 14 amino acids. CDR3 residues: CASSFGQGGEKLFF. CDR3 DNA: TGCGCCAGCAGCTTCGGACAGGGTGGTGAAAAACTGTTTTTT.

The rearrangement links TRBV27 to TRBJ2-2; 15 nucleotides line up with TRBD2. The V and J ends lost 10 bases and 3 bases, in that order; junction bases with no gene match: 9. There are 17 residues in the CDR3. Germline CDR1 and CDR2: MNHEY and SMNVEV (reference sequence). The CDR3 bases are TGTGCCACCGGAACGCGGACTAGCGGGGGGGACACCGGGGAGCTGTTTTTT. The encoded protein is CATGTRTSGGDTGELFF.

The chain joins TRBV5-5 to TRBJ2-2, with D possibly TRBD2 on 6 matching bases. This CDR3 region has 16 residues. V lost 3 bases, J lost 2 bases, and 14 bases lay in between. Germline CDR1 and CDR2: SGHKS and YYEKEE (reference sequence). The CDR3 here is CASSSSGTSNTGELFF. DNA for the CDR3: TGTGCCAGCAGCTCATCCGGGACTTCCAACACCGGGGAGCTGTTTTTT.

This clone was detected only once. The chain couples TRBV27 to TRBJ2-3; D call uncertain. The CDR3 length is 15 residues. V dropped 4 bases and J dropped 1 base, with 12 bases sitting between them. Germline lookup yields CDR1 MNHEY and CDR2 SMNVEV (reference sequence). The CDR3 reads CASSSGRVGTDTQYF. CDR3 nucleotide sequence: TGTGCCAGCAGTTCGGGCAGAGTAGGCACAGATACGCAGTATTTT.

This clone was observed a few times. This chain uses TRBV7-9 with TRBJ2-1; 10 bases are shared with TRBD2. The CDR3 extends over 17 amino acids. Trimming took 4 bases from V and 6 from J; bases not matched to a gene: 12. The germline CDR1 and CDR2 sequences are SEHNR and FQNEAQ (reference sequence). As DNA, the CDR3 is TGTGCCAGCAGCTCCCCTTCGGGACTAGCGTTTGGCAATGAGCAGTTCTTC. This sequence encodes CASSSPSGLAFGNEQFF.

The CDR3 coding sequence is TGCGCCAGCAGCTTGAACGGCTTAGGAGAGACCCAGTACTTC. Protein product: CASSLNGLGETQYF. The chain is built from TRBV5-1 and TRBJ2-5; D ambiguous. The CDR3 spans 14 residues. V was trimmed by 1 base and J by 4 bases, leaving 11 bases between them. The V gene's germline CDR1 is SGHRS and CDR2 YFSETQ. The complete variable domain, with remaining parts taken from reference TRBV5-1 and TRBJ2-5, reads KAGVTQTPRYLIKTRGQQVTLSCSPISGHRSVSWYQQTPGQGLQFLFEYFSETQRNKGNFPGRFSGRQFSNSRSEMNVSTLELGDSALYLCASSLNGLGETQYFGPGTRLLVL.

The chain uses TRBV30 and TRBJ2-3; 10 positions agree with TRBD1. The CDR3 covers 16 residues. V lost 1 base to trimming and J lost 4 bases; unmatched junction nucleotides: 8. Germline CDR1 is GTSNPN and CDR2 is SVGIG (reference sequence). The CDR3 DNA reads TGTGCCTGGAGTGGGGGGACAGGGGTTCCATCAGATACGCAGTATTTT. Its translation: CAWSGGTGVPSDTQYF.

The rearrangement links TRBV5-1 to TRBJ1-6, with a weak D call TRBD1 (5 bases). Looked up from germline, CDR1 is SGHRS and CDR2 is YFSETQ. The V and J ends lost 3 bases and 9 bases respectively, with 19 bases between them. This CDR3 contains 16 residues. This CDR3 reads CASSSSVGRGGSPLHF. In DNA form, the CDR3 reads TGCGCCAGCAGCTCCTCTGTAGGAAGGGGAGGTTCACCCCTCCACTTT.

This clone was seen just once. The rearrangement links TRBV4-1 to TRBJ1-5, with D maybe TRBD1 (5 bases). There are 16 residues in the CDR3. Trimming took 1 base from V and 2 from J, leaving 12 bases between them. CDR1 and CDR2 (germline): MGHRA, YSYEKL. The CDR3 spells CASSQVRGSGNQPQHF. Here the CDR3 DNA reads TGCGCCAGCAGCCAAGTGAGGGGAAGCGGCAATCAGCCCCAGCATTTT.

This chain links TRBV29-1 with TRBJ2-1; perhaps D is TRBD1 or TRBD2 (6 bases each). Trimming stripped 2 bases from V and 1 base from J, with 12 bases between. This CDR3 spans 15 amino acids. From germline, CDR1 is SQVTM and CDR2 ANQGSEA. CDR3 coding DNA: TGCAGCGTTGAAACAGGGAGGAAATCCTACAATGAGCAGTTCTTC. It codes for CSVETGRKSYNEQFF.

The genes are TRBV7-9 and TRBJ1-1; D remains ambiguous. Trimming pared 3 bases from V and 4 bases from J, leaving 15 bases between. From germline, CDR1 is SEHNR and CDR2 FQNEAQ (reference sequence). The CDR3 extends over 15 amino acids. In nucleotides, the CDR3 is TGTGCCAGCAGCTTCCGCTTCAGCCTTAGCACTGAAGCTTTCTTT. Translated: CASSFRFSLSTEAFF.

The rearrangement uses TRBV2 and TRBJ2-7; D not resolved. This CDR3 contains 12 residues. V dropped 7 bases and J dropped 3 bases, with 10 bases sitting between them. Germline CDR1 SNHLY, CDR2 FYNNEI. CDR3 nucleotides: TGTGCCAGCACGTTCCTATTCTACGAGCAGTACTTC. It encodes CASTFLFYEQYF.